This T cell receptor beta chain was profiled in a study of blood T cell repertoires in COVID-19. Participant-given clinical history determined each cohort assignment. Authors' processing steps: By means of reference gene primer amplification, nucleated cell counts were estimated. TCRdb keeps only in-frame clones here, not all; method: immunoSEQ multiplex PCR. V and J calls and clone size are given by that table; D and trimming were obtained from the DNA. The sample gives some 210,000 clones, 87% of which show up once; about a tenth is in the top ten. Germline assignment: CDR1 SGHAT and CDR2 FQNNGV. The V and J ends lost 4 bases and 6 bases, in that order; junction bases with no gene match: 11. The CDR3 length is 15 residues.

The rearrangement uses TRBV11-2 and TRBJ2-7, with 8 bases lining up with TRBD2. The origin of this receptor is a man between 18 and 29 years old with acute COVID-19. The material sequenced was PBMCs or T cells enriched from blood (not recorded which). The CDR3 coding sequence is TGTGCCAGCAGCTCCCCAGCGGGAGAAAGAATCGAGCAGTACTTC. It encodes CASSSPAGERIEQYF.